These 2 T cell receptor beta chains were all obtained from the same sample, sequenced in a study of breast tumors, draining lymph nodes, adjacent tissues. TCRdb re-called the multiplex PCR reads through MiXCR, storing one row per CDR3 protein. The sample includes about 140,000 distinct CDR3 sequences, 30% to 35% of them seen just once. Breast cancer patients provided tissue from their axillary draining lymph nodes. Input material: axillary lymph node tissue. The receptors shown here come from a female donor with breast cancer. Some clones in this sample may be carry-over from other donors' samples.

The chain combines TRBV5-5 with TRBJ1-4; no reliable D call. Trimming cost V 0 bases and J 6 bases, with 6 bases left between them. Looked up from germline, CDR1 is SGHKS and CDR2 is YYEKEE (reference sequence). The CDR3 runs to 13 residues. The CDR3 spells CASSLAVDEKLFF. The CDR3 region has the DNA TGTGCCAGCAGCTTGGCGGTGGATGAAAAACTGTTTTTT.

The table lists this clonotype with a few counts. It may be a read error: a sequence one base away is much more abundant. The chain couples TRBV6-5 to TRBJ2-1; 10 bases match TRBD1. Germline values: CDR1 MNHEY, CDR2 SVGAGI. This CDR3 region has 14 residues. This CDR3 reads CASSRDRGNNGQFF. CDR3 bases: TGTGCCAGCAGTAGGGACAGGGGAAACAATGGGCAGTTCTTC.